This T cell receptor (beta chain) originates from a study of metastatic and nonmetastatic thyroid tumors. Overall study: Across peripheral blood and tumor or nodule tissue samples taken from malignant and benign thyroid patients, the repertoires were compared with one another. Study conclusions and caveats: It was reportedly found that TCR beta diversity was significantly higher in malignant thyroid tumors than in benign nodules, a difference seen in both blood and tumor samples.

Ten or more counts support this clone. What it recognizes is unknown. TCRdb reprocessed the PCR reads using MiXCR. The sample includes about 24,000 clones, less than 25% of them seen just once. After removal of 8 bases from V and 0 bases from J, the junction contained 8 bases not matched to a gene. Germline CDR1 LNHDA, CDR2 SQIVND (reference sequence). This CDR3 spans 17 amino acids. Ahead of thyroid surgery, no patient had received treatment of any kind. The sample was blood. The chain combines TRBV19 with TRBJ2-6, with TRBD1 matching 9 bases. The source of this sequence is a female donor with papillary thyroid cancer or a benign thyroid nodule (not recorded which). Some clones in this sample may be carry-over from other donors' samples. In nucleotides, the CDR3 is TGTGCCAGTCGGTCGGGACAGGGTGACTCTGGGGCCAACGTCCTGACTTTC. Protein product: CASRSGQGDSGANVLTF.